A single T cell receptor (beta chain) is shown here with its context. Its antigen remains unknown. This specimen belongs to a study of shared clonotypes between healthy human individuals. Study information: Plates per donor: three CD4 naive, three CD4 memory, two CD8 naive, one CD8 memory. General study findings and limits: Expectations were that clonotype sharing among donors would be affected by sequencing depth.

A split of CD4+ cells into CD45RA+ naive and CD45RA-negative memory subsets was performed. Genomic DNA of every subset was divided equally among multiple immunoSEQ plates. Here immunoSEQ multiplex PCR was the method, and the copy in TCRdb shows in-frame clones only, minus some. In the table there are under 750,000 clones, 72% of which are singletons. This CDR3 has 16 residues. V trimming: 7 bases; J trimming: 8 bases; junction bases outside the gene matches: 17. Germline lookup yields CDR1 MDHEN and CDR2 SYDVKM. The chain uses TRBV28 and TRBJ1-5, with TRBD1 identical over 7 bases. This clonotype originated in a woman aged 30 to 39 in good health. The sequencing input was memory CD4+ T cells sorted from blood. Subset in this sample: CD45RA-negative fraction. The CDR3 region has the DNA TGTGCCAGCACCCGATCCCGGGACAGCACTATTGAGCCCCAGCATTTT. It yields the protein CASTRSRDSTIEPQHF.